Listed here is a single T cell receptor (beta chain). Its antigen target is currently unknown. Base qualities were left out, and no much larger clone turns up one base away. These data are taken from a study of cytomegalovirus exposure and HLA in healthy donors listed by TCRdb under 2017. General notes on the study: An earlier analysis of some 620 of the donors reported about 280 Gb of sequence data and around 110 million unique TCR beta sequences obtained from roughly 180 million T cells. Among the roughly 410 genotyped donors, approximately 76% belonged to the genetic ancestry cluster associated with self-reported Caucasian donors. The number of typed donors differed by locus: about 620-630 for A, B, C, DRB1 and DQB1; 522 for DQA1; about 600 for DPA1; and about 470 for DPB1. The study profiled the T cell repertoires of 666 subjects by immunosequencing and related them to cytomegalovirus serostatus. Because of strong linkage in the cohort, 5 or 6 DR-DQ haplotypes were treated as single units for association and clustering. High-throughput TCR immunosequencing, statistical association of individual TCRs with disease status, and machine learning were combined to predict cytomegalovirus infection status. Alongside the repertoire data, information on donor age, sex, ethnicity and CMV serostatus was compiled. Class I and class II HLA loci were covered by the typing at four-digit resolution. A later genetic analysis took genome-wide SNP genotypes for about 55% of the roughly 700 donors and used that subset as a discovery cohort. An earlier analysis of about 620 of the donors applied high-throughput TCR beta sequencing to assess whether each TCR beta V gene segment acted as functional or pseudogenic. An early release covering just under 650 HLA-typed donors comprised approximately 290 gigabases of sequencing data and around 80 million unique TCR sequences. Among over 350 genotyped donors of the cohort, an average of roughly 240,000 unique TCR beta nucleotide sequences were sequenced per donor, about a sixth of them non-productive. The later analysis used no new phenotypic data to find candidate immune exposures, relying instead on TCR beta sequences and their occurrence across donors. Besides the first cohort of 666 subjects, a separate validation cohort made up of over 100 different subjects was used. All discovery cohort repertoires had been generated using a single sequencing platform. The study aimed to test whether signatures of past pathogen exposure could be identified by cataloging public T cell receptors. A later analysis re-examined previously published TCR beta repertoires from several hundred donors and added high-resolution HLA genotyping to investigate patterns of TCR occurrence. Overall study results and their limits: In a later analysis, several top co-occurrence clusters were reported to appear linked to parvovirus B19, influenza, CMV and Epstein-Barr virus. Some IMGT-functional V segments, including TRBV6-2 and TRBV6-3, could not be distinguished by the 87-base-pair reads and were therefore excluded. Most TCR sequences were observed very rarely across donors, whereas some public TCRs were present in many individuals. This cohort had only TCR beta chains sequenced, and the lack of alpha or paired-chain data limited which features could be detected. Cytomegalovirus status was reported to be diagnosed by the classifier with high specificity and sensitivity in both the original and validation cohorts. According to the authors, the approach could potentially be generalized to other disease states and immunological phenotypes. A group of highly shared sequence variants was considered likely to be a technical artifact of the sequencing pipeline. The presence/absence analyses assumed that sequencing depth was roughly uniform across donors, and that assumption may not be true. The only immune exposure information available for the cohort was CMV serostatus. A later analysis associated about 18,000 TCR beta sequences with specific HLA alleles at a false discovery rate of 0.05. A further reported finding was that TCR beta sequences accurately predicted the HLA-A and HLA-B alleles for most subjects in the first cohort. Linkage disequilibrium might explain the correlated functional status among segregating V segments, but an unknown experimental factor could not be excluded. In a later genetic analysis, a missense DCLRE1C variant was associated with V-gene and J-gene trimming of TCR beta chains, and the association was replicated in an independent cohort. When HLA alleles, especially DR and DQ, strongly co-occurred, TCR associations were difficult to assign to individual alleles. HLA typing was unavailable for some donors at each locus, so association tests used only the typed subset. In a later genetic analysis, fewer N-insertions in productive TCRs were reported among donors in an Asian-associated ancestry cluster than the roughly 700-donor mean. Most CMV-associated TCR beta chains appeared to be HLA-restricted in a later analysis, and the HLA associations seemed to be driven largely by CMV exposure. In the study, 150 to 200 TCR beta chains were listed as associated with cytomegalovirus. Some 15 rarely observed V segments, including chromosome 9 orphons, were excluded from the earlier analysis of some 590 of the donors because counts were too low. In a later analysis, TCR association rates were found to vary across HLA loci, with the most associated TCRs seen for DRB1 alleles and the fewest for HLA-C alleles. In an earlier analysis of roughly 560 of the donors, most TCR beta V segments were observed in productive rearrangements about 87% or about 30% of the time, broadly matching IMGT annotations. A few of the identified cytomegalovirus-associated TCR beta chains were confirmed in vitro to be specific for cytomegalovirus antigens. In a later analysis, HLA-associated TCR beta chains were found to be more clonally expanded and to have lower generation probabilities than equally common non-associated chains.

The V and J ends are trimmed by 10 bases and 5 bases, leaving 18 bases between them. From the cysteine up to the phenylalanine, the CDR3 has a length of 14 residues. Of the read, only the CDR3 DNA is kept; its 42 bases are in frame from base 1. CDR1 SNHLY and CDR2 FYNNEI are derived from the germline V gene. Receptors were amplified or captured by the immunoSEQ multiplex PCR assay. For the multiplex PCR, a mixture combining 60 forward primers for TCR Vbeta segments and 13 reverse primers for TCR Jbeta segments was used. The CDR3 region of rearranged TCR beta genes was amplified from genomic DNA with a multiplex PCR assay. On the Illumina HiSeq System, the amplified TCR beta libraries were sequenced as 87-base-pair reads. Per the authors' processing: Across the 700 or so repertoires, a later analysis counted about 81 million unique TCR beta chains, 9.5 million to 12 million of which were shared by at least two donors. To remove PCR and sequencing errors, raw reads were error-corrected and collapsed into unique sequences using a nearest-neighbor algorithm that merged closely related sequences. To assign V, D and J gene segments, CDR3 sequences were aligned to IMGT reference sequences. Each retained sequence needed at least a six-nucleotide match to both a V gene segment and a J gene segment. A rearrangement was called productive if the CDR3 had no stop codons and remained in frame with V and J, and every other rearrangement was called non-productive. Following IMGT convention, CDR3 was defined as the stretch from the second conserved V-encoded cysteine up to the conserved J-encoded phenylalanine. Sequences without an unambiguous match to a single V gene segment were excluded from the earlier analysis of 450 to 750 of the donors. An earlier analysis of a few hundred of the donors called V segments functional above 56.7% productive rearrangements and segregating when the between-donor standard deviation exceeded 5%. To diagnose cytomegalovirus status from the catalog of TCR beta chain sequences, a statistical classification framework was built. A later analysis assigned V and J genes by comparing TCR nucleotide sequences with IMGT/GENE-DB human TR gene sequences. In a later analysis, CDR3 sequences and most-parsimonious VDJ recombination scenarios were assigned using the TCRdist pipeline. A later analysis defined each TCR beta chain by its CDR3 amino acid sequence plus V-gene family, and excluded reads lacking a unique V-gene family. A later analysis removed 500 to 600 highly shared, low-generation-probability nucleotide sequences to deal with suspected cross-contamination and a sequencing artifact. A later analysis calculated a clonal expansion index for each public chain from normalized within-repertoire ranks of inferred template counts. In a later analysis, generation probabilities were computed with a VDJ recombination model fitted to out-of-frame rearrangements, and the resulting probabilities were checked against IGoR. In a later analysis, TCR-TCR, TCR-HLA and TCR-CMV co-occurrence was scored with hypergeometric tests, and a repertoire-size bias correction was applied to TCR pairs. False discovery rates were estimated in a later analysis by permuting HLA or CMV assignments 20 times. A later analysis grouped co-occurring TCRs with DBSCAN, adding TCRdist sequence similarity when clustering within HLA-allele-positive subsets. Repertoires with fewer than 30,000 or more than 120,000 public chains were left out of co-occurrence clustering, as were about 5 repertoires with anomalous nucleotide sharing. The immuneACCESS repertoire file appears here via TCRdb, limited to in-frame rearrangements. These files lack a portion of the clones; in checked studies, under half of the deficit traces to unresolved V genes, and the cause of the others is not known. V, J and clone size reflect that table, while D and trimming were determined from the DNA. The sample has tens of thousands of clones on record, 65% to 90% of them singletons. In total, the top ten clones hold about 1.5% of the sample.

The cohort comprised some 730 healthy bone marrow donors. At the time of sampling, all cohort members were nominally healthy, though unrecorded immune exposures were likely present. Of the roughly 670 cohort members, around 290 had a positive CMV serostatus and roughly 370 had a negative one, while no CMV serostatus was recorded for the donor. A peripheral blood sample was provided by each donor, and peripheral blood mononuclear cells were used for TCR beta sequencing. Genomic DNA extraction from the blood cell samples was performed with the Qiagen DNeasy Blood Extraction Kit. The chain couples TRBV2 to TRBJ2-1; the D gene cannot be named for sure. The material sequenced was PBMCs. The sequence derives from a human donor in good health. The DNA sequence is given as TGTGCCATCACCTCTCGGGTCCTCAACAATGAGCAGTTCTTC. Its protein product is CAITSRVLNNEQFF.